A selection of T cell receptor beta chains follows, all from one sample in a study of cytomegalovirus exposure and HLA in healthy donors. TCRdb keeps only in-frame clones here, not all; method: immunoSEQ multiplex PCR. The repertoire has under 150,000 clones, about three quarters of them found once; the top ten carry about 1.7%. Sequencing used PBMCs. The receptors originated from a woman in her 40s in good health and CMV-seronegative. Each CDR3 is given with its conserved first and last residue. Fields, in order: J gene, clone size, V gene, D gene, CDR3 length, CDR3 DNA, CDR3 protein. The D gene is left open where the match is weak. Clone size is not always given. Where it is, it says once, few, many or a class for expanded clones.

TRBJ1-1,.,TRBV27,.,15,TGTGCCAGCAGACCGCTGGGGCTTGGGAACACTGAAGCTTTCTTT,CASRPLGLGNTEAFF
TRBJ2-3,.,TRBV7-2,TRBD2,17,TGTGCCAGCAGCTTGGGACTAGCGGGGGGGCAGGGAGATACGCAGTATTTT,CASSLGLAGGQGDTQYF
TRBJ2-2,.,TRBV11-2,TRBD1,16,TGTGCCAGCAGCTTAATCAGGGGGCGCAATGCCGGGGAGCTGTTTTTT,CASSLIRGRNAGELFF
TRBJ1-4,.,TRBV28,TRBD1,15,TGTGCCAGCAGTTTAGGAGGGACAGGGGGTGAAAAACTGTTTTTT,CASSLGGTGGEKLFF
TRBJ1-5,.,TRBV6-4,.,13,TGTGCCAGCAGTGAGGAGGAAGGTCGGCCCCAGCATTTT,CASSEEEGRPQHF
TRBJ2-2,.,TRBV18,.,16,TGTGCCAGCTCACCACCGGGACTTCCGAACACCGGGGAGCTGTTTTTT,CASSPPGLPNTGELFF
TRBJ2-7,few,TRBV5-6,TRBD2,17,TGTGCCAGCAGCGCCCGGTGGTTGGTGCGGGAGGGGTACGTGCAGTACTTC,CASSARWLVREGYVQYF
TRBJ1-3,.,TRBV15,.,21,TGTGCCACCAGCAGAGACTATCCTGAAGTGCCCAGGGTGAGCTCTGGAAACACCATATATTTT,CATSRDYPEVPRVSSGNTIYF
TRBJ2-1,.,TRBV6-5,TRBD2,15,TGTGCCAGCAGTACGACTAGCGGGGGGAACAATGAGCAGTTCTTC,CASSTTSGGNNEQFF
TRBJ2-1,.,TRBV7-2,TRBD1,13,TGTGCCAGCAGCTCCGGACAGGTCGGCGAGCAGTTCTTC,CASSSGQVGEQFF
TRBJ2-2,.,TRBV5-1,.,15,TGCGCCAGCAGGGCGGGACGAGCGAACACCGGGGAGCTGTTTTTT,CASRAGRANTGELFF
TRBJ1-6,.,TRBV27,.,16,TGTGCCAGCAGTTTTCTCGGGAATCGGGATAATTCACCCCTCCACTTT,CASSFLGNRDNSPLHF
TRBJ1-1,.,TRBV2,TRBD1,13,TGTGCCAGCAACACAGGGGCGCACACTGAAGCTTTCTTT,CASNTGAHTEAFF
TRBJ1-2,.,TRBV19,.,14,TGTGCCAGTAGTATAGGTGACAGCAGCTATGGCTACACCTTC,CASSIGDSSYGYTF
TRBJ2-2,.,TRBV18,TRBD1,12,TGTGCCAGCTCACCCAACAGGGGTGGGCTGTTTTTT,CASSPNRGGLFF
TRBJ2-1,few,TRBV4-1,.,16,TGCGCCAGCAGCCAAGATCCCCTAGCTAGCGTGACTGAGCAGTTCTTC,CASSQDPLASVTEQFF
TRBJ2-2,once,TRBV27,TRBD2,16,TGTGCCAGCACCGGACTAGCGGGAGGGCCAGCCGGGGAGCTGTTTTTT,CASTGLAGGPAGELFF
TRBJ1-1,.,TRBV7-9,.,12,TGTGCCAGCAGCCAGAAAGGGGGTAGTGCTTTCTTT,CASSQKGGSAFF
TRBJ2-6,.,TRBV19,TRBD1,18,TGTGCCAGTAGTATAAGGCCCACAGGGGGCGTTGGGGCCAACGTCCTGACTTTC,CASSIRPTGGVGANVLTF
TRBJ1-3,.,TRBV6-1,.,16,TGTGCCAGCAGTGAAGTGGGCGGGAGCTCTGGAAACACCATATATTTT,CASSEVGGSSGNTIYF
TRBJ2-7,.,TRBV25-1,TRBD2,14,TGTGCCAGCAAAGGCGGGGGGTTGCACAACGAGCAGTACTTC,CASKGGGLHNEQYF
TRBJ2-4,few,TRBV18,TRBD1,16,TGTGCCAGCTCGACGACAGGGGGCATAGCCAAAAACATTCAGTACTTC,CASSTTGGIAKNIQYF
TRBJ1-1,.,TRBV10-3,TRBD1,14,TGTGCCATCACCACGACAGGGTTAGTATCTGAAGCTTTCTTT,CAITTTGLVSEAFF
TRBJ2-1,.,TRBV7-7,.,13,TGTGCCAGCAGCCGGACAGAGTACAATGAGCAGTTCTTC,CASSRTEYNEQFF
TRBJ2-2,.,TRBV6-5,.,15,TGTGCCAGCAGTTTGGACACGGCGAACACCGGGGAGCTGTTTTTT,CASSLDTANTGELFF
TRBJ2-7,.,TRBV11-2,.,15,TGTGCCAGCAGCTTAGTTGCTCGCCTAGACTACGAGCAGTACTTC,CASSLVARLDYEQYF
TRBJ2-7,.,TRBV5-1,TRBD2,13,TGCGCGAGTGGGAGCGGGAACTCCTACGAGCAGTACTTC,CASGSGNSYEQYF
TRBJ2-2,.,TRBV5-1,.,15,TGCGCCAGCAGATCAGGGGGGTCGGACACCGGGGAGCTGTTTTTT,CASRSGGSDTGELFF
TRBJ2-1,.,TRBV4-1,TRBD2,16,TGCGCCAGCAGCCAAGATCCAAGCGGGAGATACAATGAGCAGTTCTTC,CASSQDPSGRYNEQFF
TRBJ2-7,.,TRBV7-9,.,13,TGTGCCAGCAGCCATCTTGACAGCTACGAGCAGTACTTC,CASSHLDSYEQYF
TRBJ1-6,few,TRBV7-9,.,17,TGTGCCAGCAGCTTAAGTCAACCGGGTATCTTCGGGTCACCCCTCCACTTT,CASSLSQPGIFGSPLHF
TRBJ2-1,.,TRBV5-1,TRBD2,15,TGCGCCAGCAGCGTGGGACTAGCGATTAACAATGAGCAGTTCTTC,CASSVGLAINNEQFF
TRBJ2-3,few,TRBV11-2,.,16,TGTGCCAGCAGCTTCCCCGAGTCTTGGGACTCAGATACGCAGTATTTT,CASSFPESWDSDTQYF
TRBJ2-5,.,TRBV7-9,.,14,TGTGCCAGCAGCCTCAGGGCCAACCAAGAGACCCAGTACTTC,CASSLRANQETQYF
TRBJ1-1,.,TRBV7-3,.,13,TGTGCCAGCAGCCTAACGGGGAGGGCTGAAGCTTTCTTT,CASSLTGRAEAFF
TRBJ2-7,few,TRBV27,.,14,TGTGCCAGCAGACGACAGGAGACCACCTACGAGCAGTACTTC,CASRRQETTYEQYF
TRBJ2-7,.,TRBV10-3,.,13,TGTGCCATCAGTGAGCGAACAGCCCACGAGCAGTACTTC,CAISERTAHEQYF
TRBJ1-5,.,TRBV19,.,16,TGTGCCAGTAGTGTCCGGGACACGGTCCACAATCAGCCCCAGCATTTT,CASSVRDTVHNQPQHF
TRBJ1-2,.,TRBV14,.,13,TGTGCCAGCAGCCAACTCAGGAACTATGGCTACACCTTC,CASSQLRNYGYTF
TRBJ2-5,.,TRBV10-3,.,17,TGTGCCATCAGTGAGTCGCCCCCAGGGGAATTAAGGGAGACCCAGTACTTC,CAISESPPGELRETQYF
TRBJ2-2,.,TRBV28,.,16,TGTGCCAGCAGTATCTCACAGGCCACGAACACCGGGGAGCTGTTTTTT,CASSISQATNTGELFF
TRBJ2-2,.,TRBV5-1,TRBD1,13,TGCGCCAGCAGCCTACAGGACAGGGGGGAGCTGTTTTTT,CASSLQDRGELFF
TRBJ2-3,few,TRBV27,.,15,TGTGCCAGCAGTTTACAGCCCAGCAGGGTAGATACGCAGTATTTT,CASSLQPSRVDTQYF
TRBJ2-7,.,TRBV6-1,.,13,TGTGCCAGCAGGGAACACAGCTCCTACGAGCAGTACTTC,CASREHSSYEQYF
TRBJ1-2,.,TRBV28,TRBD1,16,TGTGCCAGCCTTACAGGGGACACCCGCCCTATATCTGGCTACACCTTC,CASLTGDTRPISGYTF
TRBJ2-7,.,TRBV25-1,TRBD1,16,TGTGCCAGCAGTGATCTCGGACAGGGGGGGGTGGGCGAGCAGTACTTC,CASSDLGQGGVGEQYF